The 11 T cell receptor beta chains below all came from one sample that was sequenced in a study of CXCR3-negative and CXCR3-positive naive CD8 T cells (dated by TCRdb to between 2019 and 2020). Reads for this sample came from a NextSeq 550. The Human TCR Profiling Kit (MiLaboratory) was used to make UMI-labeled 5' RACE TRB cDNA libraries. Once TCRdb had reprocessed the reads, it stored one entry per CDR3 protein sequence and supplied no DNA. The sample's own table lists about 130,000 distinct CDR3 sequences. Nearly 0.5% of the sample goes to the ten largest clones. The sample was naive CXCR3- CD8+ T cells from blood. The cell subset or site label of this sample denotes: CD45RO-CCR7+CD27+CD95- naive CD8+ T cells lacking CXCR3 (TNR3-). These receptors all come from a human donor in good health. Some clones in this sample may be carry-over from other donors' samples.

The gene calls are TRBV15 and TRBJ2-7; without DNA, the TCRdb call of TRBD2 cannot be checked. Looked up from germline, CDR1 is LNHNV and CDR2 is YYDKDF (reference sequence). CDR3 length equals 20 residues. The CDR3: CATSAEYPGLATRGVYEQYF. Drawing the rest from reference TRBV15 and TRBJ2-7, the complete variable domain is DAMVIQNPRYQVTQFGKPVTLSCSQTLNHNVMYWYQQKSSQAPKLLFHYYDKDFNNEADTPDNFQSRRPNTSFCFLDIRSPGLGDTAMYLCATSAEYPGLATRGVYEQYFGPGTRLTVT.

The chain employs TRBV24-1 and TRBJ1-5; TCRdb selects TRBD1, and the lack of DNA leaves this call unchecked. From germline, CDR1 is KGHDR and CDR2 SFDVKD. The CDR3 is made up of 16 amino acids. The CDR3 here is CATSDSRDTDNQPQHF.

The rearrangement links TRBV23-1 to TRBJ2-5; no DNA is available, so the TRBD1 call from TCRdb remains unchecked. TRBV23-1 is an ORF, with its function uncertain. The CDR3 spans 15 residues. The chain's CDR3 is CASPPPTDRDETQYF.

V is TRBV27 and J is TRBJ1-5. In germline, CDR1 is MNHEY, CDR2 SMNVEV (reference sequence). The CDR3 has 15 residues. The CDR3 reads CASKSMADSNQPQHF.

This sequence joins TRBV24-1 and TRBJ2-5; TCRdb gives TRBD2 as the D gene, but with no DNA this cannot be confirmed. The germline V gene has CDR1 KGHDR and CDR2 SFDVKD. The CDR3 runs to 15 residues. CDR3 sequence reads: CATSDLGLESETQYF.

The chain joins TRBV28 to TRBJ1-5; TCRdb's assignment of TRBD1 cannot be checked, as there is no DNA. The length of the CDR3 is 14 residues. Per the germline V gene, CDR1 is MDHEN and CDR2 is SYDVKM. The CDR3 here is CASSLIGGLEPQHF.

The rearrangement uses TRBV7-9 and TRBJ2-2; TCRdb calls TRBD2, which cannot be checked without DNA. Germline assignment: CDR1 SEHNR and CDR2 FQNEAQ (reference sequence). CDR3 length: 15 amino acids. CDR3 amino acids: CASSSLDSYTGELFF.

The CDR3 is CASSSRTSGRAQETQYF. The J gene is TRBJ2-5, the V gene TRBV12-3 or TRBV12-4; absent DNA, TCRdb's TRBD2 call cannot be checked. The CDR3 has 17 residues.

This chain links TRBV15 with TRBJ2-2. The CDR3 runs 11 residues. The germline V gene has CDR1 LNHNV and CDR2 YYDKDF (reference sequence). This CDR3 is CATSRTGELFF.

The chain is built from TRBV29-1 and TRBJ2-1; TCRdb reports TRBD2, a call that lacks DNA to check it against. CDR1 and CDR2 from the germline V gene are SQVTM and ANQGSEA. The CDR3 has 14 amino acids. The CDR3: CSVDAGGLGNEQFF.

This CDR3 is CASNTSPDTQYF. The J gene is TRBJ2-3, the V gene TRBV12-3 or TRBV12-4. This CDR3 has 12 amino acids.